The 32 T cell receptor beta chains listed next were all sequenced from one sample in a study of blood T cell repertoires in COVID-19. Here immunoSEQ multiplex PCR was the method, and the copy in TCRdb shows in-frame clones only, minus some. The sample shows 9,500 to 11,000 clones, 84% of them seen only once. Sequencing used peripheral blood. These receptors originate from a man aged 50 to 60 with active COVID-19.

The genes are TRBV18 and TRBJ1-2, with 8 bases aligning to TRBD1. This CDR3 is 15 amino acids long. Germline V gene lookup returns CDR1 KGHSH and CDR2 LQKENI. Trimming removed 3 bases from V and 2 bases from J; junction bases left unmatched: 5. The CDR3 loop is CASSPPRDRNYGYTF. The CDR3 DNA follows: TGTGCCAGCTCACCCCCCCGGGACAGGAACTATGGCTACACCTTC.

The V call is TRBV13, the J call TRBJ2-7, with 7 bases that match TRBD2. Trimming took 4 bases from V and 3 from J; bases not matched to a gene: 9. The CDR3 is 15 amino acids. The germline V gene encodes CDR1 PRHDT and CDR2 FYEKMQ (reference sequence). The CDR3, as DNA: TGTGCCAGCAGCTCCCGAGGTGTAGCGGGCTACGAGCAGTACTTC. Translating it yields CASSSRGVAGYEQYF.

The V gene is TRBV4-1, the J gene TRBJ1-5, with D possibly matching TRBD1 (6 bases). Germline CDR1 MGHRA, CDR2 YSYEKL. V was pared by 0 bases and J by 4 bases, with 10 bases between. The CDR3 is 15 residues long. The CDR3 DNA sequence: TGCGCCAGCAGCCAAGATGGACAGAAGAATCAGCCCCAGCATTTT. Protein: CASSQDGQKNQPQHF.

The chain has TRBV3-1 (or the pseudogene TRBV3-2) and TRBJ2-1; 9 bases agree with TRBD2. V dropped 0 bases and J dropped 15; count of bases not matched to a gene: 9. The CDR3 spans 14 residues. CDR1 and CDR2 from the germline V gene are LGHDT and YNNKEL (reference sequence). The CDR3 DNA reads as TGTGCCAGCAGCCAAGATGCTAGCGGGGAGCTCATGTTCTTC. This sequence encodes CASSQDASGELMFF.

In this sample, this clone turned up a few times. The V gene is TRBV4-1, the J gene TRBJ1-2; a weak D match, TRBD1 (6 bases). V lost 4 bases to trimming and J lost 1 base, with 16 bases between them. Looked up from germline, CDR1 is MGHRA and CDR2 is YSYEKL. There are 16 residues in the CDR3. As DNA, the CDR3 is TGCGCCAGCAGCCCTCAGAGGGGGATCTTTAACTATGGCTACACCTTC. Residues: CASSPQRGIFNYGYTF.

Worth noting for this clone: Other DNA sequences in the same sample also yield this CDR3. The chain is built from TRBV7-3 and TRBJ2-1; no definite D call. The CDR3 loop spans 13 amino acids. Germline-derived CDR1 and CDR2 are SGHTA and FQGTGA. V lost 3 bases and J 4 bases, leaving 7 bases between the germline ends. The CDR3 nucleotides read TGTGCCAGCAGCTTGTCCCTATACAATGAGCAGTTCTTC. This translates into CASSLSLYNEQFF.

The chain links TRBV12-3 or TRBV12-4 to TRBJ2-7, with a tentative D call TRBD2 (5 bases). The CDR3 totals 12 residues. V was cut by 6 bases and J by 5 bases, with 11 bases left in between. Here the CDR3 reads CASSPAGDEQYF. DNA for the CDR3: TGTGCCAGCAGCCCGGCCGGGGACGAGCAGTACTTC.

In this sample, this clone is medium-sized (0.01 to 0.1%). This chain connects TRBV9 to TRBJ2-3; 9 bases align to TRBD1. CDR1 and CDR2 from the germline V gene are SGDLS and YYNGEE. With V trimmed by 4 bases and J by 0 bases, 3 bases remained unmatched. The CDR3 runs 15 residues. The CDR3 loop reads CASSPQGASTDTQYF. CDR3 coding DNA: TGTGCCAGCAGCCCACAGGGGGCGAGCACAGATACGCAGTATTTT.

The chain uses TRBV6-6 and TRBJ2-7; 8 bases are a match to TRBD1. Germline trimming cut 6 bases from V and 1 base from J; bases unmatched to any gene: 5. Germline CDR1 reads MNHNY; CDR2 reads SVGAGI (reference sequence). CDR3 length: 14 residues. The CDR3, as DNA: TGTGCCAGCAGACAAGGGACAGGATCCTACGAGCAGTACTTC. Translating gives CASRQGTGSYEQYF.

J is TRBJ2-1 and V is TRBV4-1; D uncertain. The V end lost 3 bases, the J end lost 8 bases, and 14 bases lay between the germline ends. Germline values: CDR1 MGHRA, CDR2 YSYEKL. CDR3 length: 14 residues. The CDR3 DNA reads TGCGCCAGCAGCCAGAGGAGCGAGCGTGATGAGCAGTTCTTC. Its translation is CASSQRSERDEQFF.

V is TRBV6-1 and J is TRBJ2-7; D unclear. Trimming cost V 2 bases and J 2 bases, with 10 bases left between them. The CDR3 runs 14 residues. Germline loops: CDR1 MNHNS, CDR2 SASEGT. This CDR3 reads CASSETTGTYEQYF. CDR3 in DNA: TGTGCCAGCAGTGAAACGACTGGCACCTACGAGCAGTACTTC.

This clone came up once. At one of its ends the junction is not consistent with the germline gene, which may arise from a read error. The genes are TRBV2 and TRBJ2-3; D is unclear. This CDR3 region has 13 residues. Germline CDR1 reads SNHLY; CDR2 reads FYNNEI. Here the CDR3 DNA reads TGTGCCAGCGGTGACATAGGCACAGATACGCAGTATTTT. Translation: CASGDIGTDTQYF.

The chain combines TRBV9 with TRBJ1-3; possible D gene TRBD1, 6 bases. The V gene's germline CDR1 is SGDLS and CDR2 YYNGEE. This CDR3 is built from 14 residues. Trimming shortened V by 4 bases and J by 1 base, and 9 bases separated the two germline ends. The CDR3 DNA follows: TGTGCCAGCAGCTTGGGGGCATCTGGAAACACCATATATTTT. Protein: CASSLGASGNTIYF. Full variable domain (outside the CDR3, taken from reference TRBV9 and TRBJ1-3): DSGVTQTPKHLITATGQRVTLRCSPRSGDLSVYWYQQSLDQGLQFLIQYYNGEERAKGNILERFSAQQFPDLHSELNLSSLELGDSALYFCASSLGASGNTIYFGEGSWLTVV.

This CDR3 reads CASSLRASSYNEQFF. The CDR3, as DNA: TGTGCCAGCAGTTTGAGGGCGAGCTCCTACAATGAGCAGTTCTTC. The chain joins TRBV28 to TRBJ2-1; TRBD2 is a possible D gene (5 bases). Germline CDR1 and CDR2: MDHEN and SYDVKM. The CDR3 has 15 amino acids. Trimming took 3 bases from V and 0 from J, leaving 9 bases between them.

This chain connects TRBV6-5 to TRBJ1-5; 7 positions agree with TRBD1. Germline V gene sequence: CDR1 MNHEY, CDR2 SVGAGI. The CDR3 totals 14 residues. V was clipped by 5 bases and J by 7 bases; unmatched bases: 8. The CDR3 bases are TGTGCCAGCAGTCCCAACAGGGGTGGGCAGCCCCAGCATTTT. It codes for CASSPNRGGQPQHF.

The chain recombines TRBV24-1 with TRBJ2-7, with D perhaps TRBD2 (6 bases). In germline, CDR1 is KGHDR, CDR2 SFDVKD. The CDR3 has 15 amino acids. The germline V and J ends were trimmed by 4 bases and 4 bases, with 16 bases remaining between them. CDR3 nucleotide sequence: TGTGCCACCAGTGACCCCGGGGCCGGGAGTTACGAGCAGTACTTC. The encoded protein is CATSDPGAGSYEQYF.

This chain connects TRBV2 to TRBJ2-7, with 7 bases lining up with TRBD1. The CDR3 consists of 12 residues. Losses at the gene ends were 8 bases for V and 5 bases for J; bases not matched to a gene: 6. Germline V gives CDR1 SNHLY, CDR2 FYNNEI. The CDR3 here is CASDREGDEQYF. The CDR3 coding sequence is TGTGCCAGCGACAGGGAAGGTGACGAGCAGTACTTC. Complete variable domain (other parts from reference TRBV2 and TRBJ2-7): EPEVTQTPSHQVTQMGQEVILRCVPISNHLYFYWYRQILGQKVEFLVSFYNNEISEKSEIFDDQFSVERPDGSNFTLKIRSTKLEDSAMYFCASDREGDEQYFGPGTRLTVT.

The chain combines TRBV7-3 with TRBJ2-2; D is undetermined. There are 13 residues in the CDR3. With 5 bases removed from V and 4 bases from J, the gap between germline ends came to 8 bases. The germline CDR1 and CDR2 sequences are SGHTA and FQGTGA. Here the CDR3 reads CASSLTGTGELFF. As DNA, the CDR3 is TGTGCCAGCAGCCTGACGGGCACCGGGGAGCTGTTTTTT. The full variable domain, its missing parts supplied by reference TRBV7-3 and TRBJ2-2, is GAGVSQTPSNKVTEKGKYVELRCDPISGHTALYWYRQSLGQGPEFLIYFQGTGAADDSGLPNDRFFAVRPEGSVSTLKIQRTERGDSAVYLCASSLTGTGELFFGEGSRLTVL.

The chain recombines TRBV28 with TRBJ2-2, with 13 bases aligning to TRBD2. V was pared by 9 bases and J by 3 bases, with 10 bases of the junction left unmatched. This CDR3 contains 17 residues. The V gene's germline CDR1 is MDHEN and CDR2 SYDVKM. The CDR3 sequence: CASGRRGLAGDTGELFF. Written as DNA, the CDR3 is TGTGCCAGTGGCCGAAGAGGACTAGCGGGAGACACCGGGGAGCTGTTTTTT.

The chain couples TRBV14 to TRBJ2-5, with D perhaps matching TRBD2 (6 bases). V was shortened by 0 bases and J by 5 bases, with 16 bases between the two germline ends. The CDR3 length is 16 residues. Germline V gives CDR1 SGHDN, CDR2 FVKESK. CDR3 in amino acids: CASSQDLGLNPETQYF. The CDR3 region has the DNA TGTGCCAGCAGCCAAGATCTGGGACTGAATCCTGAGACCCAGTACTTC.

The rearrangement joins TRBV5-1 to TRBJ2-2; D might be TRBD1 (5 bases). The CDR3 covers 15 residues. CDR1 SGHRS and CDR2 YFSETQ come from the germline V gene. V dropped 5 bases and J dropped 7 bases, with 18 bases sitting between them. CDR3 nucleotide sequence: TGCGCCAGCAGAGGGGCCACGATAATGGGCGGGGAGCTGTTTTTT. Translating gives CASRGATIMGGELFF.

The chain employs TRBV2 and TRBJ1-3; 9 bases are a match to TRBD1. Germline V gene data show CDR1 as SNHLY and CDR2 as FYNNEI. V was clipped by 10 bases and J by 4 bases; unmatched bases: 11. This CDR3 spans 15 amino acids. CDR3 sequence (DNA): TGTGCCACCAGATTGGACAGGGGCCGCGGAAACACCATATATTTT. It yields the protein CATRLDRGRGNTIYF.

The chain carries TRBV27 and TRBJ2-7; TRBD2 agrees at 8 bases. The V gene's germline CDR1 is MNHEY and CDR2 SMNVEV (reference sequence). Losses at the gene ends were 1 base for V and 3 bases for J; bases not matched to a gene: 5. This CDR3 has 15 residues. This CDR3 reads CASSLLLAADYEQYF. The CDR3 DNA reads TGTGCCAGCAGTTTATTACTAGCGGCCGACTACGAGCAGTACTTC.

The chain has TRBV30 and TRBJ1-2; D gene uncertain. The CDR3 has 13 amino acids. V was trimmed by 7 bases and J by 1 base, leaving 13 bases between them. Germline CDR1 GTSNPN, CDR2 SVGIG (reference sequence). The CDR3 protein is CASPAEGNYGYTF. CDR3 bases: TGTGCCTCACCAGCCGAGGGTAACTATGGCTACACCTTC.

This clone is judged medium-sized. The V gene is TRBV7-6, the J gene TRBJ2-7; TRBD2 matches 8 bases. The germline V gene has CDR1 SGHVS and CDR2 FNYEAQ. The CDR3 loop spans 16 amino acids. After removal of 1 base from V and 5 bases from J, the junction contained 10 bases not matched to a gene. The CDR3 nucleotides read TGTGCCAGCAGCTTAGAAAGCGGGAGTTCTTATAACGAGCAGTACTTC. It codes for CASSLESGSSYNEQYF.

V and J are TRBV5-5 and TRBJ1-4; D not resolved. Germline V lookup: CDR1 SGHKS, CDR2 YYEKEE (reference sequence). The CDR3 has 15 residues. Trimming removed 0 bases from V and 4 bases from J, with 10 bases in between. Written as DNA, the CDR3 is TGTGCCAGCAGCTTGGGAGGGTGCCATAATGAAAAACTGTTTTTT. Translated: CASSLGGCHNEKLFF.

This clone was counted between two and nine times. The rearrangement links TRBV19 to TRBJ1-4; D unclear. The V gene lost 3 bases and the J gene lost 8 bases, with 10 bases spanning the gap. In germline, CDR1 is LNHDA, CDR2 SQIVND (reference sequence). The CDR3 totals 13 residues. CDR3 coding DNA: TGTGCCAGTAGTATGAGGGCTGAGGAAAAACTGTTTTTT. This translates into CASSMRAEEKLFF.

V and J are TRBV5-1 and TRBJ2-2; 10 bases are shared with TRBD2. The CDR3 loop spans 16 amino acids. The junction had 5 bases not matched to a gene; V was cut back by 1 base and J by 5 bases. Germline V gene sequence: CDR1 SGHRS, CDR2 YFSETQ. The DNA for the CDR3 is TGCGCCAGCAGCTTGAGTCCTAGCGGGAGTACCGGGGAGCTGTTTTTT. Translating gives CASSLSPSGSTGELFF.

The rearrangement joins TRBV6-5 to TRBJ2-7; D is perhaps TRBD2 (6 bases). Looked up from germline, CDR1 is MNHEY and CDR2 is SVGAGI. The V and J ends lost 5 bases and 1 base respectively, with 12 bases between them. This CDR3 is 14 amino acids long. CDR3 region: CASSRDSESYEQYF. CDR3 sequence (DNA): TGTGCCAGCAGTCGGGACTCCGAATCCTACGAGCAGTACTTC.

The rearrangement uses TRBV2 and TRBJ2-1; maybe TRBD2 (6 bases). The V and J ends lost 6 bases and 0 bases respectively, with 12 bases between them. The CDR3 extends over 15 amino acids. The germline gives CDR1 SNHLY, CDR2 FYNNEI. The CDR3 DNA follows: TGTGCCAGCAGGCGGGCGGGGAGCTCCTACAATGAGCAGTTCTTC. Residues: CASRRAGSSYNEQFF. The full variable domain, in which reference TRBV2 and TRBJ2-1 provide the parts outside the CDR3, is EPEVTQTPSHQVTQMGQEVILRCVPISNHLYFYWYRQILGQKVEFLVSFYNNEISEKSEIFDDQFSVERPDGSNFTLKIRSTKLEDSAMYFCASRRAGSSYNEQFFGPGTRLTVL.

The V and J genes are TRBV2 and TRBJ1-1; TRBD1 is a possible D gene (6 bases). Looked up from germline, CDR1 is SNHLY and CDR2 is FYNNEI. V lost 1 base to trimming and J lost 4 bases, with 13 bases between them. The CDR3 is 15 residues long. CDR3 amino acids: CASSEVAGGATEAFF. The CDR3 DNA reads as TGTGCCAGCAGTGAAGTCGCTGGGGGCGCCACTGAAGCTTTCTTT.

The chain carries TRBV10-3 and TRBJ1-2; no firm D call. CDR1 and CDR2 (germline): ENHRY, SYGVKD. The CDR3 has 14 residues. V was clipped by 2 bases and J by 4 bases, with 11 bases between them. CDR3 region: CAISESLSSYGYTF. The CDR3 coding sequence is TGTGCCATCAGTGAGAGTTTGTCCAGCTATGGCTACACCTTC.